The table lists the clone carrying this TCR beta chain with many counts. Its antigen remains unknown. Quantitative barcoded 5'-RACE was used to prepare TCR beta libraries. MiXCR, applied by TCRdb to the 5' RACE reads, yields one record per CDR3 protein. The sample lists 250,000 or so distinct CDR3 sequences; 10% were seen once. CDR1 and CDR2 from the germline V gene are SGHRS and YFSETQ. The CDR3 runs 14 residues. Between the trimmed V and J ends, which lost 0 bases and 3 bases, there was a span of 9 bases. The data derive from a study of CD8 T cells in ankylosing spondylitis. General study results and limits: The authors reported significant enrichment of disease-linked clones in matched ankylosing spondylitis synovial fluid.

The sequence was obtained from a male donor with ankylosing spondylitis or in good health (not recorded which). Sequencing was performed on blood, either unsorted or a sorted T cell fraction (not recorded which). The rearrangement joins TRBV5-1 to TRBJ1-1; D is unresolved. CDR3 nucleotides: TGCGCCAGCAGCTTGGAAGGTTCGGACACTGAAGCTTTCTTT. As protein: CASSLEGSDTEAFF.